These T cell receptor beta chains were read from a single sample in a study of T-cell memory formation after mild COVID-19. TCRdb processed the 5' RACE reads anew with MiXCR; each CDR3 protein has one entry. This sample carries about 190,000 distinct CDR3 sequences, about a fifth of them seen once, and the ten largest clones take 23%. The sample consisted of PBMCs or a T cell subset sorted from them (not recorded which). These receptors originate from an adult woman who had mild COVID-19 (a few samples of this study predate the infection). Cell type and time point are not known. The CDR3 runs from the conserved cysteine through the conserved F or W. D genes are given only for firm matches. Rows may omit the clone size; those that give it use once, few, many or a size class.

D: TRBD1
J: TRBJ2-4
size: few
V: TRBV7-3
DNA: TGTGCCAGCAGCGCCCGGACAGGGGTCGGGGACATTCAGTACTTC
CDR3: CASSARTGVGDIQYF

D: TRBD1
J: TRBJ2-1
size: NA
V: TRBV12-3/TRBV12-4
DNA: TGTGCCAGCAGCACCGGGACAGGGGAGGACAATGAGCAGTTCTTC
CDR3: CASSTGTGEDNEQFF

D: TRBD2
J: TRBJ2-1
size: few
V: TRBV4-2
DNA: TGTGCCAGCAGCCAAGGGCGGGAGAGAGGGATCTACAATGAGCAGTTCTTC
CDR3: CASSQGRERGIYNEQFF

D: NA
J: TRBJ1-1
size: few
V: TRBV5-6
DNA: TGTGCCAGCAGCTTGGTTGACGGAGCGATGAACACTGAAGCTTTCTTT
CDR3: CASSLVDGAMNTEAFF

D: NA
J: TRBJ2-1
size: NA
V: TRBV3-1
DNA: TGTGCCAGCAGCCAAGAGGAAATCTGGGGCTCCTACAATGAGCAGTTCTTC
CDR3: CASSQEEIWGSYNEQFF

D: NA
J: TRBJ1-2
size: few
V: TRBV15
DNA: TGTGCCACCAGCAGATTAGACTATGGCTACACCTTC
CDR3: CATSRLDYGYTF

D: NA
J: TRBJ2-5
size: NA
V: TRBV5-6
DNA: TGTGCCAGCAGCTGGACAGATGAGACCCAGTACTTC
CDR3: CASSWTDETQYF

D: NA
J: TRBJ2-7
size: few
V: TRBV9
DNA: TGTGCCAGCAGCGTAGATACAGGTAAAACCTACGAGCAGTACTTC
CDR3: CASSVDTGKTYEQYF

D: NA
J: TRBJ2-1
size: NA
V: TRBV7-2
DNA: TGTGCCAGCACCCTCCCGGGAGCCCCGGGGAATGAGCAGTTCTTC
CDR3: CASTLPGAPGNEQFF

D: NA
J: TRBJ2-7
size: few
V: TRBV11-3
DNA: TGTGCCAGCAGCCTGGGTACCTTGGAGCAGTACTTC
CDR3: CASSLGTLEQYF

D: TRBD1
J: TRBJ1-5
size: NA
V: TRBV12-3/TRBV12-4
DNA: TGTGCCAGCAGTTCATCGACAGGGGATCAGCCCCAGCATTTT
CDR3: CASSSSTGDQPQHF